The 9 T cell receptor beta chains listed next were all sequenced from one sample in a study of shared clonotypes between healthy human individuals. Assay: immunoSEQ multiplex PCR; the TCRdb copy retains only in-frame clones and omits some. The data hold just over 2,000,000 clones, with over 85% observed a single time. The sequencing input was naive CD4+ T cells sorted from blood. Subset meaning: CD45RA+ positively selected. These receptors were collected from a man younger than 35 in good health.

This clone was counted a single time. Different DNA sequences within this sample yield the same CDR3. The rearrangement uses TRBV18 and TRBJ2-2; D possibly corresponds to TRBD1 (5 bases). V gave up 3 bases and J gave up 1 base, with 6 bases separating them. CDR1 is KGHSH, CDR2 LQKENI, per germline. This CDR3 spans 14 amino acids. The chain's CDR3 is CASSPDRNTGELFF. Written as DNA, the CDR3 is TGTGCCAGCTCACCTGACAGGAACACCGGGGAGCTGTTTTTT.

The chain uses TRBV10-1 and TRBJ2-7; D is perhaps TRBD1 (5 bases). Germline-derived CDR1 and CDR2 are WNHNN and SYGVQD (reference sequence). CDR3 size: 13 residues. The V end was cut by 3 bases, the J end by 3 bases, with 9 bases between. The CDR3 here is CASSDPDSYEQYF. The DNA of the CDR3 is TGCGCCAGCAGTGACCCCGACAGCTACGAGCAGTACTTC.

The CDR3 DNA reads as TGTGCCAGCAGTTTGGCTAACGCGGGCCCTTACTATGGCTACACCTTC. It translates to CASSLANAGPYYGYTF. This sequence joins TRBV28 and TRBJ1-2; D unclear. The germline CDR1 and CDR2 sequences are MDHEN and SYDVKM. Trimming shortened V by 3 bases and J by 3 bases, and 17 bases separated the two germline ends. This CDR3 comprises 16 residues.

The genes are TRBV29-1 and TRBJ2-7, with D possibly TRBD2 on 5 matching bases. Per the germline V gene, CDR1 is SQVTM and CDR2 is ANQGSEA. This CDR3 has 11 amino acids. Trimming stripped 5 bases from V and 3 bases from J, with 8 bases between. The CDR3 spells CSVTEGYEQYF. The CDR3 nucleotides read TGCAGCGTTACCGAGGGCTACGAGCAGTACTTC.

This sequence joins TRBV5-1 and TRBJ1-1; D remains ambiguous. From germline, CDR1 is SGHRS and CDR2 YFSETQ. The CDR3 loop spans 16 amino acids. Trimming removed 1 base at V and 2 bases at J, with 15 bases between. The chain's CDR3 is CASSLRGGRENTEAFF. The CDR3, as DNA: TGCGCCAGCAGCTTGCGGGGTGGGAGAGAAAACACTGAAGCTTTCTTT.

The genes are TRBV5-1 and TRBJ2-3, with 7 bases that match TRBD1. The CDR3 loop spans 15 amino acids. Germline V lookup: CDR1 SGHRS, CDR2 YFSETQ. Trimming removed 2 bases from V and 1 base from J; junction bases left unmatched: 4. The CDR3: CASSLQTGRTDTQYF. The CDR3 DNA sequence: TGCGCCAGCAGCTTACAGACAGGGCGCACAGATACGCAGTATTTT.

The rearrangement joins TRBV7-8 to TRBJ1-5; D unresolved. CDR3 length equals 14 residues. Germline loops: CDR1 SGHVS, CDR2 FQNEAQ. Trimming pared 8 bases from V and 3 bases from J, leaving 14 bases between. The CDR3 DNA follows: TGTGCCAGCGGAGATCCGGGGTCCAATCAGCCCCAGCATTTT. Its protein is CASGDPGSNQPQHF.

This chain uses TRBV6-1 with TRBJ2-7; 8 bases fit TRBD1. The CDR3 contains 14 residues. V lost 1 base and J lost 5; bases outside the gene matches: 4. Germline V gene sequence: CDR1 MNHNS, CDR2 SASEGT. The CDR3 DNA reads TGTGCCAGCAGTGAAGGGACAGGGTCCGACGAGCAGTACTTC. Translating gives CASSEGTGSDEQYF.

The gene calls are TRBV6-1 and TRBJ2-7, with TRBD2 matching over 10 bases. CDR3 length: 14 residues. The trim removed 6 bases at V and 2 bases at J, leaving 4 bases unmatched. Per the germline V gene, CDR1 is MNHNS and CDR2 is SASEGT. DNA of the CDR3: TGTGCCAGCAGCCCTAGCGGGAGTACCTACGAGCAGTACTTC. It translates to CASSPSGSTYEQYF.